This T cell receptor (beta chain) is drawn from a study of T cell repertoires in aging, cancer and after chemotherapy. Looking at the study overall: Donor ages fell into six groups from 30 or younger up to 70 or older.

The CDR3 spans 16 residues. Germline lookup yields CDR1 DFQATT and CDR2 SNEGSKA (reference sequence). V shed 2 bases and J shed 0 bases, with 14 bases lying between them. The template was genomic DNA from peripheral blood, not RNA. A mixed TRB-A/B primer pool amplified rearranged TRB by multiplex touch-down PCR. TCRdb analysed the multiplex PCR reads with MiXCR anew, one entry per CDR3 protein. The sample shows nearly 5,000 distinct CDR3 sequences, 31% of them seen only once. The specimen sequenced was blood. This TCR was recovered from a human donor with a blood cancer. The donor label of this sample is uncertain. The V call is TRBV20-1, the J call TRBJ1-5, with D hard to call. The CDR3 DNA reads as TGCAGTGCTAGAAGGGAAGGAGGTAGTAGCAATCAGCCCCAGCATTTT. Its protein is CSARREGGSSNQPQHF.